Presented here are 18 T cell receptor beta chains from one specimen sequenced in a study of T cell responses to AZD1222 COVID-19 vaccine. This table comes from immunoSEQ multiplex PCR, and its TCRdb copy is limited to in-frame clones, with some not included. In the table there are roughly 190,000 clones, approximately 90% of which are singletons. Sequencing was performed on peripheral blood, taken 28 days after the second dose of the MenACWY control vaccine. Source of these receptors: an adult who received the MenACWY meningococcal vaccine as a control.

V gene TRBV28 combines with J gene TRBJ1-1, with TRBD1 identical over 9 bases. Trimming removed 4 bases from V and 0 bases from J; junction bases left unmatched: 6. The CDR3 runs to 16 residues. Germline assignment: CDR1 MDHEN and CDR2 SYDVKM. The CDR3 spells CASSSPGTGMNTEAFF. The CDR3 DNA is TGTGCCAGCAGTTCCCCCGGGACAGGGATGAACACTGAAGCTTTCTTT.

A single count supports this clone. The chain joins TRBV9 to TRBJ2-1, with TRBD1 identical over 10 bases. This CDR3 comprises 16 residues. CDR1 and CDR2 from the germline V gene are SGDLS and YYNGEE. J was trimmed by 7 bases and V by 4 bases; bases with no gene match: 11. CDR3 residues: CASSLPRQGAHNEQFF. The CDR3 bases are TGTGCCAGCAGCCTCCCCCGACAGGGGGCTCATAATGAGCAGTTCTTC.

V is TRBV6-5 and J is TRBJ2-3, with D maybe TRBD2 (5 bases). The CDR3 runs 15 residues. Between the trimmed V and J ends, which lost 7 bases and 7 bases, there was a span of 21 bases. Germline V gene data show CDR1 as MNHEY and CDR2 as SVGAGI. The CDR3 DNA follows: TGTGCCAGCAAGCGAGACCGGGAAAACTTCCATACGCAGTATTTT. Encoded protein: CASKRDRENFHTQYF.

V and J are TRBV27 and TRBJ2-2; 14 positions agree with TRBD2. Germline assignment: CDR1 MNHEY and CDR2 SMNVEV (reference sequence). The J segment lost 2 bases and the V segment lost 7 bases, leaving 15 bases of the junction unmatched. The CDR3 runs to 20 residues. The CDR3 DNA follows: TGTGCCAGCACCCAATTCCTGACTAGCGGGAGGGCCCTAAACACCGGGGAGCTGTTTTTT. Its translation: CASTQFLTSGRALNTGELFF.

The V call is TRBV11-3, the J call TRBJ1-5, with 9 bases identical to TRBD1. CDR3 length: 18 amino acids. The V gene end was trimmed by 3 bases and the J gene end by 5 bases; junction bases not matched to a gene: 14. Per germline, CDR1 SGHNT and CDR2 YENEEA. The CDR3 DNA reads TGTGCCAGCAGCTTGGGACAGGGCGAATTAGGACGTGATCAGCCCCAGCATTTT. It is translated as CASSLGQGELGRDQPQHF. The whole variable domain, filled in from reference TRBV11-3 and TRBJ1-5, reads EAGVVQSPRYKIIEKKQPVAFWCNPISGHNTLYWYLQNLGQGPELLIRYENEEAVDDSQLPKDRFSAERLKGVDSTLKIQPAELGDSAVYLCASSLGQGELGRDQPQHFGDGTRLSIL.

The chain has TRBV19 and TRBJ1-3; D perhaps matches TRBD1 (5 bases). Trimming took 3 bases from V and 2 from J, leaving 11 bases between them. Per germline, CDR1 LNHDA and CDR2 SQIVND (reference sequence). The CDR3 spans 15 residues. This CDR3 is CASSIGGYPGNTIYF. The CDR3 DNA reads as TGTGCCAGTAGTATTGGGGGTTATCCTGGAAACACCATATATTTT. Full variable domain (remainder filled in from reference TRBV19 and TRBJ1-3): DGGITQSPKYLFRKEGQNVTLSCEQNLNHDAMYWYRQDPGQGLRLIYYSQIVNDFQKGDIAEGYSVSREKKESFPLTVTSAQKNPTAFYLCASSIGGYPGNTIYFGEGSWLTVV.

In DNA form, the CDR3 reads TGTGCCAGCAGTTTGGAGGGGGCAGATACGCAGTATTTT. Its protein is CASSLEGADTQYF. J is TRBJ2-3 and V is TRBV12-3 or TRBV12-4, with D perhaps given as TRBD1 or TRBD2 (6 bases each). This CDR3 has 13 residues. V lost 3 bases, J lost 4 bases, and 8 bases lay in between.

This clone was seen a single time. The genes are TRBV4-3 and TRBJ2-2, with D hard to call. CDR1 and CDR2 (germline): LGHNA, YSLEER. V shed 0 bases and J shed 3 bases, with 8 bases lying between them. The CDR3 spans 15 residues. CDR3 DNA: TGCGCCAGCAGCCAAGATCGCCAGGACACCGGGGAGCTGTTTTTT. Translating it yields CASSQDRQDTGELFF.

This chain connects TRBV5-1 to TRBJ2-1; TRBD2 might be the D (6 bases). Germline CDR1 is SGHRS and CDR2 is YFSETQ. The CDR3 covers 15 residues. Trimming took off 0 bases at V and 8 bases at J, with 15 bases between the two ends. This chain's CDR3 is CASSLAAASEDEQFF. The CDR3 DNA reads as TGCGCCAGCAGCTTGGCTGCGGCTAGCGAGGATGAGCAGTTCTTC.

The chain has TRBV9 and TRBJ1-2; weak D call: TRBD1 (6 bases). The CDR3 totals 14 residues. Trimming removed 6 bases from V and 8 bases from J, with 20 bases in between. CDR1 and CDR2 (germline): SGDLS, YYNGEE. The CDR3 here is CASTESGGFGGYTF. The CDR3 DNA sequence: TGTGCCAGCACCGAAAGCGGGGGCTTCGGCGGCTACACCTTC.

This chain links TRBV7-3 with TRBJ2-2; tentatively, D is TRBD1 (6 bases). V lost 1 base and J 4 bases, leaving 16 bases between the germline ends. Germline V gene sequence: CDR1 SGHTA, CDR2 FQGTGA. The CDR3 length is 17 residues. The CDR3: CASSLNPQGLGTGELFF. Written as DNA, the CDR3 is TGTGCCAGCAGCTTAAACCCACAGGGTTTGGGCACCGGGGAGCTGTTTTTT. The whole variable domain, remainder taken from reference TRBV7-3 and TRBJ2-2, is GAGVSQTPSNKVTEKGKYVELRCDPISGHTALYWYRQSLGQGPEFLIYFQGTGAADDSGLPNDRFFAVRPEGSVSTLKIQRTERGDSAVYLCASSLNPQGLGTGELFFGEGSRLTVL.

The V gene is TRBV19, the J gene TRBJ2-7, with 12 bases fitting TRBD2. The V segment lost 4 bases and the J segment 7 bases; nucleotides outside the gene matches: 5. The CDR3 has 14 amino acids. Germline loops: CDR1 LNHDA, CDR2 SQIVND (reference sequence). CDR3 DNA sequence: TGTGCCAGTAGTAGACTAGCGGGAGTGAGTGAGCAGTACTTC. This codes for CASSRLAGVSEQYF.

The chain uses TRBV5-1 and TRBJ1-4; D ambiguous. V lost 4 bases, J lost 7 bases, and 17 bases lay in between. Per germline, CDR1 SGHRS and CDR2 YFSETQ. This CDR3 comprises 15 residues. This chain's CDR3 is CASSVLAKAGEKLFF. The DNA of the CDR3 is TGCGCCAGCAGCGTCCTAGCAAAGGCGGGTGAAAAACTGTTTTTT.

V and J are TRBV10-3 and TRBJ1-4, with D perhaps matching TRBD1 (5 bases). CDR1 ENHRY and CDR2 SYGVKD come from the germline V gene. V dropped 8 bases and J dropped 12 bases, with 19 bases sitting between them. This CDR3 contains 13 residues. This CDR3 reads CAIAGVDRGELFF. CDR3 sequence (DNA): TGTGCCATCGCGGGCGTAGACCGAGGGGAACTGTTTTTT.

CDR3: CASSFVRRTEAFF. CDR3 DNA: TGTGCCAGCAGCTTCGTGAGGCGCACTGAAGCTTTCTTT. The V call is TRBV11-2, the J call TRBJ1-1, with D uncertain. The length of the CDR3 is 13 residues. The ends were cut back, 3 bases at V and 4 bases at J, with 9 bases in the middle. Germline V gene sequence: CDR1 SGHAT, CDR2 FQNNGV.

V is TRBV7-2 and J is TRBJ2-1; possibly TRBD1 for D (6 bases). CDR3 length equals 13 residues. Per the germline V gene, CDR1 is SGHTA and CDR2 is FQGNSA. The V and J ends lost 7 bases and 6 bases respectively, with 13 bases between them. CDR3 amino acids: CASTLGQSNEQFF. The CDR3, as DNA: TGTGCCAGCACCCTTGGACAGTCCAATGAGCAGTTCTTC. The full variable domain, its missing parts supplied by reference TRBV7-2 and TRBJ2-1, is GAGVSQSPSNKVTEKGKDVELRCDPISGHTALYWYRQSLGQGLEFLIYFQGNSAPDKSGLPSDRFSAERTGGSVSTLTIQRTQQEDSAVYLCASTLGQSNEQFFGPGTRLTVL.

This clone appeared a few times. This sequence joins TRBV19 and TRBJ1-6; TRBD1 is a possible D gene (5 bases). Per germline, CDR1 LNHDA and CDR2 SQIVND (reference sequence). The CDR3 is 12 residues long. Trimming removed 5 bases from V and 13 bases from J, with 12 bases in between. DNA for the CDR3: TGTGCCAGTAGTGCAGGGAATGCTCCCCTCCACTTT. It codes for CASSAGNAPLHF.

The genes are TRBV7-9 and TRBJ2-7; possibly TRBD2 for D (5 bases). Germline assignment: CDR1 SEHNR and CDR2 FQNEAQ (reference sequence). This CDR3 spans 14 amino acids. Between the trimmed V and J ends, which lost 0 bases and 4 bases, there was a span of 10 bases. The CDR3 DNA follows: TGTGCCAGCAGCTTAGCAGGGAGATTGTACGAGCAGTACTTC. Protein: CASSLAGRLYEQYF.